This TCR beta chain is drawn from a study of blood T cell repertoires in COVID-19. Recruitment covered about two dozen US areas and drew participants whose ages spanned roughly 18 to 89 years. Before being deemed recovered, Cohort 3 donors had two negative PCRs, clearance, or symptom resolution. Profiling relied on immunoSEQ multiplex PCR, and the TCRdb table lists in-frame clones only, not all of them. The table shows about 260,000 clones, with more than 70% occurring only once. V lost 10 bases to trimming and J lost 6 bases, with 20 bases between them. Germline V gene lookup returns CDR1 MNHNY and CDR2 SVGAGI (reference sequence). This CDR3 is built from 14 residues.

The chain recombines TRBV6-6 with TRBJ2-3; TRBD1 might be the D (6 bases). The clonotype comes from a woman aged 50 to 65 who had recovered from COVID-19. The specimen was PBMCs or T cells enriched from blood (not recorded which). CDR3 sequence: CATEGQPWGDTQYF. The CDR3 DNA reads TGTGCCACCGAAGGACAGCCGTGGGGGGATACGCAGTATTTT.